This TCR beta chain stems from a study of T cells after yellow fever vaccination. This clonotype came up a few times. A process of 5'RACE template switching, which added a universal primer site and UMIs, was used to make TCR cDNA. TCRdb re-analysed the 5' RACE reads in MiXCR, keeping a single row per CDR3 protein. Found here are hundreds of thousands of distinct CDR3 sequences, approximately 12% of them singletons; the top ten hold around 15%. Germline V gene sequence: CDR1 SGHRS, CDR2 YFSETQ. V lost 5 bases to trimming and J lost 0 bases, with 5 bases between them. The CDR3 sequence is 13 residues long.

This specimen was PBMCs, taken on the day of the yellow fever booster vaccination. This chain uses TRBV5-1 with TRBJ2-2, with D unresolved. The TCR originated in a man in his thirties or forties who received the YFV17D yellow fever vaccine. Here the CDR3 DNA reads TGCGCCAGCAGAGTCGCGAACACCGGGGAGCTGTTTTTT. This sequence encodes CASRVANTGELFF.